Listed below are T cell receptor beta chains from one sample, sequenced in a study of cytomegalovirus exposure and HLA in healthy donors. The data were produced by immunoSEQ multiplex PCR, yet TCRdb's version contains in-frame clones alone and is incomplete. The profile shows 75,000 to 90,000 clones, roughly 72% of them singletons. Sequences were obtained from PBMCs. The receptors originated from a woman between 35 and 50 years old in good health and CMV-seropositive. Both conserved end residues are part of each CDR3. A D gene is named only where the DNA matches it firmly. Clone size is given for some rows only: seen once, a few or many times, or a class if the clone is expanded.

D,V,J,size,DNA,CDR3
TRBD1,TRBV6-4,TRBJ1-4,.,TGTGCCGGACGGGACAGGGGGACCTCAGCTAATGAAAAACTGTTTTTT,CAGRDRGTSANEKLFF
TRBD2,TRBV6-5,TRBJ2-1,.,TGTGCCAGCAGTTACCGCGGACTAGCGGGAGATGAGCAGTTCTTC,CASSYRGLAGDEQFF
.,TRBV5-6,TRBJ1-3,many,TGTGCCAGCAGCTTGAGAGCCGTGGGAAACACCATATATTTT,CASSLRAVGNTIYF
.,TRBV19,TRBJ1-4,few,TGTGCCAGTAGTGGTCGGGGGACGACTAATGAAAAACTGTTTTTT,CASSGRGTTNEKLFF
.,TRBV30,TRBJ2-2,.,TGTGCCTGGAGTGTAGGAGGGCCCGGGGAGCTGTTTTTT,CAWSVGGPGELFF
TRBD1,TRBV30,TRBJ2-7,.,TGTGCCTGTCCCGCCAAGGGGGACAGGGCCTACGAGCAGTACTTC,CACPAKGDRAYEQYF
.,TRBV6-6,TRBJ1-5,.,TGTGCCAGCAGACGAAAGACAGTGGGGCACAATCAGCCCCAGCATTTT,CASRRKTVGHNQPQHF
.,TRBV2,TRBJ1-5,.,TGTGCCAGCAGACCAGACAGTAATCAGCCCCAGCATTTT,CASRPDSNQPQHF
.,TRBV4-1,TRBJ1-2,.,TGCGCCAGCAGCCAAGACCGGGAGGTAGGCTATGGCTACACCTTC,CASSQDREVGYGYTF
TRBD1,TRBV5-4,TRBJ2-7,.,TGTGCCAGCAGCTTCCCGGGACAGGGACCCTACGAGCAGTACTTC,CASSFPGQGPYEQYF
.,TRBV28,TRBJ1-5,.,TGTGCCAGCCTCAATGCGGACAGCAGCAATCAGCCCCAGCATTTT,CASLNADSSNQPQHF
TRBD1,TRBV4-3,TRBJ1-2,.,TGCGCCAGCAGCCAAGGGACAGGTGACTCTAACTATGGCTACACCTTC,CASSQGTGDSNYGYTF
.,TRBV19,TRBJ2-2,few,TGTGCCAGTAAGTGGGGCGGCGACAGGATGAACACCGGGGAGCTGTTTTTT,CASKWGGDRMNTGELFF
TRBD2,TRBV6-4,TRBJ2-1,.,TGTGCCAGCAGTTCCCTTCGGGGGGATGAGCAGTTCTTC,CASSSLRGDEQFF
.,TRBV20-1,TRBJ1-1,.,TGCAGTGCGAGGGAGATGGTTGAAGCTTTCTTT,CSAREMVEAFF
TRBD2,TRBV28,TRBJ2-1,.,TGTGCCAGCTCCCCGCTAGCGGGAGGTTATAATGAGCAGTTCTTC,CASSPLAGGYNEQFF
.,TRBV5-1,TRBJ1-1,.,TGCGCCAGCAGCCCGGCGGAGGGGATGAACACTGAAGCTTTCTTT,CASSPAEGMNTEAFF
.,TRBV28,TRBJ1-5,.,TGTGCCAGCCGTAAAAGTCCTACTCAGCCCCAGCATTTT,CASRKSPTQPQHF
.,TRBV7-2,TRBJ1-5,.,TGTGCCAGCAGCTTTCAGGGGATCAATCAGCCCCAGCATTTT,CASSFQGINQPQHF
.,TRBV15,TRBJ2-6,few,TGTGCCACCAGCACACAGGTTACTGCCTTTGGGGCCAACGTCCTGACTTTC,CATSTQVTAFGANVLTF
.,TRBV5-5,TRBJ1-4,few,TGTGCCAGCAGCAATGACAGATCAACTAATGAAAAACTGTTTTTT,CASSNDRSTNEKLFF
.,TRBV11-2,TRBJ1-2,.,TGTGCCAGCACGGACAACTTCTTCTATGGCTACACCTTC,CASTDNFFYGYTF
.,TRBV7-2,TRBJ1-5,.,TGTGCCAGCAGCTTAACGGGGAATCAGCCCCAGCATTTT,CASSLTGNQPQHF